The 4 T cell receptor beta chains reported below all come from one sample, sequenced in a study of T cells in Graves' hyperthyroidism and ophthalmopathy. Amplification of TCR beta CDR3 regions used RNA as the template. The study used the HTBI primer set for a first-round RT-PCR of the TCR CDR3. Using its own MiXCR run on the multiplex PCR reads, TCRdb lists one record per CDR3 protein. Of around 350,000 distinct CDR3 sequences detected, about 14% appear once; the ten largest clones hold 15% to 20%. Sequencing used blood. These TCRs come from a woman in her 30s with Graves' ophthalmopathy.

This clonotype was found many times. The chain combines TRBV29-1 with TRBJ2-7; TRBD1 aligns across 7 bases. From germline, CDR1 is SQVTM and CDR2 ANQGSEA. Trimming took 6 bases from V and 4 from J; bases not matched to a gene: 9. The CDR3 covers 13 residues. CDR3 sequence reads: CSVQGQLDYEQYF. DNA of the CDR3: TGCAGCGTCCAGGGACAGTTAGATTACGAGCAGTACTTC.

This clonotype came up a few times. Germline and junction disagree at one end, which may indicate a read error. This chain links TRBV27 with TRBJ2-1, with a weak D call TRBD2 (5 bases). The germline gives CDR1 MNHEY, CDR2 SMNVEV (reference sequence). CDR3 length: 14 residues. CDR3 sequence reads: CASSLGGSYNGQFF. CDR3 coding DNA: TGTGCCAGCAGTTTAGGAGGAAGTTACAATGGGCAGTTCTTC.

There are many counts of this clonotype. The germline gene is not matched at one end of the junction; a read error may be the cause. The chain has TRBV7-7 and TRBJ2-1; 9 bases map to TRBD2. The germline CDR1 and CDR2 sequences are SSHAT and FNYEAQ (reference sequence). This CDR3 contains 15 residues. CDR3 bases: TGTGCTAGCAGCTTAGACGGGCTAGCGGGGAATGAGCAGTTCTTC. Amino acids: CASSLDGLAGNEQFF.

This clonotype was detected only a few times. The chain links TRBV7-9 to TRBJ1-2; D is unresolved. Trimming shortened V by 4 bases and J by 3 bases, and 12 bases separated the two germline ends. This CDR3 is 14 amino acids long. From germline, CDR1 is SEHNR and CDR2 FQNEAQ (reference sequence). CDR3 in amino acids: CASSSPLLDYGYTF. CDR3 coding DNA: TGTGCCAGCAGCTCGCCTTTATTAGACTATGGCTACACCTTC.